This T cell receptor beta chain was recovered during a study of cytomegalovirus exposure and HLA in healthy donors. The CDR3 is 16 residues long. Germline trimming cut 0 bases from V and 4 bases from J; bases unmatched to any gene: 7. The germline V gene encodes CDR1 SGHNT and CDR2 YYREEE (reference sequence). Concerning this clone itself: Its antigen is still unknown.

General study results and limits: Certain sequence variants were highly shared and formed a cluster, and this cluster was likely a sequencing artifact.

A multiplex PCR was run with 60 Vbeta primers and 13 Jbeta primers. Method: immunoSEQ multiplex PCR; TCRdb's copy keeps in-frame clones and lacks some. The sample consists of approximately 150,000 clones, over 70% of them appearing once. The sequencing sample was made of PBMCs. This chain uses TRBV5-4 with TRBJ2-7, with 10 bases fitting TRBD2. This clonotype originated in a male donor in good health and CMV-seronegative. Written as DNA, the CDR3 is TGTGCCAGCAGCTTGGATGTAGCGGGGGGACTTTACGAGCAGTACTTC. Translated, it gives CASSLDVAGGLYEQYF. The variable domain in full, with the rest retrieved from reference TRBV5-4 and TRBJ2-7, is ETGVTQSPTHLIKTRGQQVTLRCSSQSGHNTVSWYQQALGQGPQFIFQYYREEENGRGNFPPRFSGLQFPNYSSELNVNALELDDSALYLCASSLDVAGGLYEQYFGPGTRLTVT.